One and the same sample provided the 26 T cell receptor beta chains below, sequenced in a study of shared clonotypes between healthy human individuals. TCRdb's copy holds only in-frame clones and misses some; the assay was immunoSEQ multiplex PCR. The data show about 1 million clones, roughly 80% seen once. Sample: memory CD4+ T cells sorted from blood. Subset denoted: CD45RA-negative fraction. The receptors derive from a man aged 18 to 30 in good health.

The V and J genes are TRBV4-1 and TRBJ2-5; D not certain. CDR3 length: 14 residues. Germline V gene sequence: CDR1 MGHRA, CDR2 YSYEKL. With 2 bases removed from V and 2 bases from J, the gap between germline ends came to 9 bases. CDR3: CASSQKVVQETQYF. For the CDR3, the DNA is TGCGCCAGCAGCCAAAAAGTCGTACAAGAGACCCAGTACTTC.

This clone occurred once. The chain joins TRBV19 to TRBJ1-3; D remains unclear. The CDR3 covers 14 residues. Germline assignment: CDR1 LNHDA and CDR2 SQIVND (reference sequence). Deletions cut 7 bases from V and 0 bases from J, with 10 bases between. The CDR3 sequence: CASKAGLSGNTIYF. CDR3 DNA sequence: TGTGCCAGTAAAGCGGGTCTCTCTGGAAACACCATATATTTT.

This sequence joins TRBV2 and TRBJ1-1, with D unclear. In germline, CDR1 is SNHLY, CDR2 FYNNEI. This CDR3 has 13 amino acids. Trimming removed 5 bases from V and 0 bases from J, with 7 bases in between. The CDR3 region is CASSLELNTEAFF. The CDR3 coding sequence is TGTGCCAGCAGTCTAGAACTGAACACTGAAGCTTTCTTT.

DNA of the CDR3: TGCGCCAGCAGCCACCTTGGAAGTCCCAGGGGGTATGAGCAGTTCTTC. It codes for CASSHLGSPRGYEQFF. This chain connects TRBV4-1 to TRBJ2-1, with 7 bases fitting TRBD1. Germline assignment: CDR1 MGHRA and CDR2 YSYEKL. The CDR3 has 16 amino acids. Unmatched junction bases numbered 13, after V lost 3 bases and J lost 8 bases.

CDR3: CASSLPGQGLNEQFF. CDR3 nucleotides: TGTGCCAGCAGCTTGCCTGGACAGGGGTTAAATGAGCAGTTCTTC. The rearrangement joins TRBV5-4 to TRBJ2-1, with 9 positions matching TRBD1. J was trimmed by 7 bases and V by 1 base; bases with no gene match: 6. This CDR3 has 15 amino acids. Germline CDR1 reads SGHNT; CDR2 reads YYREEE (reference sequence).

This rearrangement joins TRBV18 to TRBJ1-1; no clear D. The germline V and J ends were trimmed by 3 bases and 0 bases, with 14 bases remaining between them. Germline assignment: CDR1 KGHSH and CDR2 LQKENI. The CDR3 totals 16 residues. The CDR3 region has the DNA TGTGCCAGCTCACCCTATAACAGCCTCATGAACACTGAAGCTTTCTTT. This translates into CASSPYNSLMNTEAFF.

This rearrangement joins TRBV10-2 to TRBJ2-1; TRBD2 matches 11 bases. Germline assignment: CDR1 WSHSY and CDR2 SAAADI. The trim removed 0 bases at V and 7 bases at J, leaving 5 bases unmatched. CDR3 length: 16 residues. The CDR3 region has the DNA TGCGCCAGCAGTGAGTCGCGTCCTAGCGGGGGGAATGAGCAGTTCTTC. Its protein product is CASSESRPSGGNEQFF.

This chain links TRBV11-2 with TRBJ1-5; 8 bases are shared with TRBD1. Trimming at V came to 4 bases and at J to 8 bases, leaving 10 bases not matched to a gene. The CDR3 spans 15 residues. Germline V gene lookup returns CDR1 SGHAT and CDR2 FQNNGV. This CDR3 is CASSSGTGLFEPQHF. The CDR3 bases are TGTGCCAGCAGCTCCGGGACAGGCCTTTTCGAGCCCCAGCATTTT.

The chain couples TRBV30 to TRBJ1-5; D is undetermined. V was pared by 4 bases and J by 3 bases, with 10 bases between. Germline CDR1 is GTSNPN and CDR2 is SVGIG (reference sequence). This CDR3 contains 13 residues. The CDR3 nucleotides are TGTGCCTGGACCGCAGGCTACAATCAGCCCCAGCATTTT. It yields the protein CAWTAGYNQPQHF.

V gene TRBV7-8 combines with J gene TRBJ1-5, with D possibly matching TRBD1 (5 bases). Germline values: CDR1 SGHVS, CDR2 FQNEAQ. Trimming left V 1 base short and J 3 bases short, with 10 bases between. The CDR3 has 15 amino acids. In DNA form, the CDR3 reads TGTGCCAGCAGCTTAGAGGGACGGACCAATCAGCCCCAGCATTTT. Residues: CASSLEGRTNQPQHF. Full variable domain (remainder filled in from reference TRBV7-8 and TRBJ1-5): GAGVSQSPRYKVAKRGQDVALRCDPISGHVSLFWYQQALGQGPEFLTYFQNEAQLDKSGLPSDRFFAERPEGSVSTLKIQRTQQEDSAVYLCASSLEGRTNQPQHFGDGTRLSIL.

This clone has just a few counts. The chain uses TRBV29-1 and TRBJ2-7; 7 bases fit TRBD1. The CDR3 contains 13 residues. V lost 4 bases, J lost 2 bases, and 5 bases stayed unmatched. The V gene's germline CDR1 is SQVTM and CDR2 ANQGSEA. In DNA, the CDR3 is TGCAGCGTTGGAATGGGACAGACCTACGAGCAGTACTTC. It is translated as CSVGMGQTYEQYF.

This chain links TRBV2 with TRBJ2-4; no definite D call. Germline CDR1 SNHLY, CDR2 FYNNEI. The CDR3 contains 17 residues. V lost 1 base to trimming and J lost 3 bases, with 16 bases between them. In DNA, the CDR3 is TGTGCCAGCAGTGAAGTGTTGGACCTAGTGGGCAAAAACATTCAGTACTTC. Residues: CASSEVLDLVGKNIQYF. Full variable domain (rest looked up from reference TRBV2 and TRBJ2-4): EPEVTQTPSHQVTQMGQEVILRCVPISNHLYFYWYRQILGQKVEFLVSFYNNEISEKSEIFDDQFSVERPDGSNFTLKIRSTKLEDSAMYFCASSEVLDLVGKNIQYFGAGTRLSVL.

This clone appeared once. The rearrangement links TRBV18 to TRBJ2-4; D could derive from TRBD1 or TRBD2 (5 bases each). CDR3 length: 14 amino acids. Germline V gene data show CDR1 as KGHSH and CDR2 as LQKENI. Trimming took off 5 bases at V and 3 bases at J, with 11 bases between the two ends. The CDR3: CASSFRDGKNIQYF. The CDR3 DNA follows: TGTGCCAGCTCATTCCGGGACGGCAAAAACATTCAGTACTTC.

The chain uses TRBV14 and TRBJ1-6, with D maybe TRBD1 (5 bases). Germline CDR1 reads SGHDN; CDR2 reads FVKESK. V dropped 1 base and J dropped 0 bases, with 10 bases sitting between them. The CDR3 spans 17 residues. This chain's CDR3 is CASSQVLGTSYNSPLHF. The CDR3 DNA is TGTGCCAGCAGCCAAGTACTGGGGACCTCCTATAATTCACCCCTCCACTTT.

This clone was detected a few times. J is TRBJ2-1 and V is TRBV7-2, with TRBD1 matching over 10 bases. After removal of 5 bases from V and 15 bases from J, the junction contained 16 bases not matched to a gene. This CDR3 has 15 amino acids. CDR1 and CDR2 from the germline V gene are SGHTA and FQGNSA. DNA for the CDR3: TGTGCCAGCAGCCGGGTCCCGGGACAGGGGACGGAAGCGTTCTTC. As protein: CASSRVPGQGTEAFF.

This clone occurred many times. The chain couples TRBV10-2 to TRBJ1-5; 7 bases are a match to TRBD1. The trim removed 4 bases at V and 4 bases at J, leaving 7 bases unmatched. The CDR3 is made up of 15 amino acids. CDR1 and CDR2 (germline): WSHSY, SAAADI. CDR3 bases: TGCGCCAGCAGTGGATCGGGACAGCTAAATCAGCCCCAGCATTTT. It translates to CASSGSGQLNQPQHF.

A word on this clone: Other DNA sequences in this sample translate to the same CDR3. The CDR3 coding sequence is TGCAGTGCTAGGGGCTCGGATACGCAGTATTTT. Protein sequence: CSARGSDTQYF. This chain connects TRBV20-1 to TRBJ2-3; no firm D call. The germline gives CDR1 DFQATT, CDR2 SNEGSKA (reference sequence). V was trimmed by 3 bases and J by 6 bases, leaving 7 bases between them. The CDR3 length is 11 residues.

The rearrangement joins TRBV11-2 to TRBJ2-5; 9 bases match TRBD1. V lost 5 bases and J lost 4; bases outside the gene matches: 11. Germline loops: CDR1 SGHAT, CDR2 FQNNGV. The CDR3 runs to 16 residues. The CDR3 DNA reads TGTGCCAGCAGCCGACAGGGGGGCATGTTCGGAGAGACCCAGTACTTC. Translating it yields CASSRQGGMFGETQYF.

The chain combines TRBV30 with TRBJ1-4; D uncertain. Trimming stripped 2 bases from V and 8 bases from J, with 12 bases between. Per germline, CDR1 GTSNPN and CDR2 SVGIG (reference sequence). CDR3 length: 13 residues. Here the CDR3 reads CAWSFGVGEKLFF. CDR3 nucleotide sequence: TGTGCCTGGAGTTTTGGGGTTGGGGAAAAACTGTTTTTT.

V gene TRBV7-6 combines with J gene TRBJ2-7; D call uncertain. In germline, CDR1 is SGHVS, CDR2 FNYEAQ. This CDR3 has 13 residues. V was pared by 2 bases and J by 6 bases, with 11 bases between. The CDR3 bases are TGTGCCAGCAGCTTACAGGTCGTAGGCGAGCAGTACTTC. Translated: CASSLQVVGEQYF.

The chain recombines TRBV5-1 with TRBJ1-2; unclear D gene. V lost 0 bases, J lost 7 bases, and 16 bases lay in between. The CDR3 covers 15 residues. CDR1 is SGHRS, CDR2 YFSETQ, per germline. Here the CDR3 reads CASSLGQAAGPGYTF. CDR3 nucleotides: TGCGCCAGCAGCTTGGGGCAGGCCGCGGGTCCTGGCTACACCTTC.

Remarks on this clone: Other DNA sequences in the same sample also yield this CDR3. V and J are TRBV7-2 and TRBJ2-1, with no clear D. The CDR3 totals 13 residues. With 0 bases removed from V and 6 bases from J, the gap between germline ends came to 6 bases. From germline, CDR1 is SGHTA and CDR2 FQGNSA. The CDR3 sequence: CASSLAGFNEQFF. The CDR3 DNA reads TGTGCCAGCAGCTTAGCGGGTTTCAATGAGCAGTTCTTC.

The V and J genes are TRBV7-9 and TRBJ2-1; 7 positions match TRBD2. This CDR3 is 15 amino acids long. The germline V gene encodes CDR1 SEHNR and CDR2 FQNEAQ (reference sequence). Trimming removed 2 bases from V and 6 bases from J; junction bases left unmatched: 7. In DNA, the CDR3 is TGTGCCAGCAGCTTATGGGGGACTAAGGCCAATGAGCAGTTCTTC. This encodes CASSLWGTKANEQFF.

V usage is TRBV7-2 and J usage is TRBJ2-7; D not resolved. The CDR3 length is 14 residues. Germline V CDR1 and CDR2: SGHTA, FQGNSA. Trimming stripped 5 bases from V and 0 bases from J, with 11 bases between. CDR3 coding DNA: TGTGCCAGCAGCCTTAGGATTGCCTCCTACGAGCAGTACTTC. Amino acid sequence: CASSLRIASYEQYF.

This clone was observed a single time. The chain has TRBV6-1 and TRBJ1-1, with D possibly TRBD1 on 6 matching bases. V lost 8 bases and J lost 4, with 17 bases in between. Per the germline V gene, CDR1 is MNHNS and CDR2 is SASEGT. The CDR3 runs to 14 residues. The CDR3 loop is CASGRTGSTTEAFF. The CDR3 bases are TGTGCCAGCGGTCGCACAGGGTCGACCACTGAAGCTTTCTTT.

The CDR3 coding sequence is TGTGCCTGGAGTCCATCCCGGAACGAAGCTTTCTTT. Translation gives CAWSPSRNEAFF. The chain employs TRBV30 and TRBJ1-1; D is unresolved. From germline, CDR1 is GTSNPN and CDR2 SVGIG (reference sequence). V dropped 2 bases and J dropped 8 bases, with 12 bases sitting between them. The CDR3 is 12 residues long.